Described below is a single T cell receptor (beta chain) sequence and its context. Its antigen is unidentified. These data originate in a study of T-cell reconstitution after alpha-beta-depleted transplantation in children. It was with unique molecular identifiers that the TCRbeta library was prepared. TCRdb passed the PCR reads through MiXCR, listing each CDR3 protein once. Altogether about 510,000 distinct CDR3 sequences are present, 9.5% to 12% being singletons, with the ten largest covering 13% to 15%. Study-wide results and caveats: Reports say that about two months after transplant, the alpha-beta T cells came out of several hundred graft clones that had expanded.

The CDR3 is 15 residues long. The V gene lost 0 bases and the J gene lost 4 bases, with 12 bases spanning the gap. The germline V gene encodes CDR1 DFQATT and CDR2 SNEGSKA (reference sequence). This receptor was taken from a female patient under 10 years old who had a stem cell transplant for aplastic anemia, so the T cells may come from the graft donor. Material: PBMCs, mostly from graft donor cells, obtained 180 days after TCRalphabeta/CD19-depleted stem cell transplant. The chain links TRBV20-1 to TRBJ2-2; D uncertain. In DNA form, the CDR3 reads TGCAGTGCTAGAGATCAAGGGCCCCGCACCGGGGAGCTGTTTTTT. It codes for CSARDQGPRTGELFF.